Listed here are 21 T cell receptor beta chains from one sample, sequenced in a study of T-cell reconstitution after alpha-beta-depleted transplantation in children. Unique molecular identifiers were incorporated during preparation of the TCRbeta library. Via MiXCR, TCRdb re-called the PCR reads, giving one row per CDR3 protein. Of around 600,000 distinct CDR3 sequences listed, about 11% are singletons. Material: PBMCs from the stem cell graft donor, obtained from the stem cell graft. The receptors come from a human donor who donated a stem cell graft to a child with acute myeloid leukemia.

V and J are TRBV7-9 and TRBJ2-7; 7 bases line up with TRBD1. The germline CDR1 and CDR2 sequences are SEHNR and FQNEAQ (reference sequence). The CDR3 runs 15 residues. V shed 5 bases and J 0 bases; nucleotides not matched to a gene: 7. DNA of the CDR3: TGTGCCAGCAGCGCCCGGGACAGCACCTCCTACGAGCAGTACTTC. Its translation is CASSARDSTSYEQYF.

The CDR3 DNA reads TGTGCCAGCTCACCACGAAATCCAGGCCAAGAGACCCAGTACTTC. Translation gives CASSPRNPGQETQYF. This chain links TRBV18 with TRBJ2-5; no definite D call. Germline V gene data show CDR1 as KGHSH and CDR2 as LQKENI. Trimming pared 1 base from V and 1 base from J, leaving 10 bases between. The CDR3 sequence is 15 residues long.

The rearrangement links TRBV30 to TRBJ2-3; 8 positions match TRBD2. V lost 2 bases, J lost 10 bases, and 5 bases stayed unmatched. Germline V CDR1 and CDR2: GTSNPN, SVGIG (reference sequence). The CDR3 loop spans 12 amino acids. The CDR3 region is CAWSPGLGPQYF. Here the CDR3 DNA reads TGTGCCTGGAGTCCGGGACTAGGGCCGCAGTATTTT.

This clonotype was seen only a few times. This rearrangement joins TRBV20-1 to TRBJ2-1, with 14 bases lining up with TRBD2. V trimming: 5 bases; J trimming: 7 bases; junction bases outside the gene matches: 10. Per germline, CDR1 DFQATT and CDR2 SNEGSKA (reference sequence). The CDR3 extends over 16 amino acids. CDR3 amino acids: CSALGTSGREVNEQFF. The CDR3 DNA sequence: TGCAGTGCTCTCGGGACTAGCGGGAGAGAGGTTAATGAGCAGTTCTTC.

This clonotype has a count of ten or more. The chain links TRBV29-1 to TRBJ2-7, with D possibly being TRBD2 (6 bases). Germline V gene data show CDR1 as SQVTM and CDR2 as ANQGSEA. Between the trimmed V and J ends, which lost 7 bases and 4 bases, there was a span of 17 bases. This CDR3 has 13 amino acids. The CDR3 bases are TGCAGCGCCCTACAGGTGGAGGGGTACGAGCAGTACTTC. This translates into CSALQVEGYEQYF.

There are many counts of this clonotype. The chain recombines TRBV24-1 with TRBJ1-5; 7 bases map to TRBD1. The CDR3 is 14 amino acids. The junction had 7 bases not matched to a gene; V was cut back by 3 bases and J by 9 bases. The germline V gene has CDR1 KGHDR and CDR2 SFDVKD. The CDR3 is CATSDRGQSLPQHF. The CDR3 DNA is TGTGCCACCAGTGATAGGGGACAGTCATTGCCCCAGCATTTT.

This clonotype was seen at least ten times. The rearrangement links TRBV3-1 to TRBJ1-2; tentative D call: TRBD1 (5 bases). This CDR3 spans 13 amino acids. Germline CDR1 reads LGHDT; CDR2 reads YNNKEL (reference sequence). V was pared by 5 bases and J by 4 bases, with 11 bases between. The CDR3 reads CASSFGASYGYTF. The DNA of the CDR3 is TGTGCCAGCAGCTTCGGGGCGAGCTATGGCTACACCTTC.

This clonotype was seen ten or more times. This rearrangement joins TRBV4-2 to TRBJ2-1; a possible D gene is TRBD2 (5 bases). Between the trimmed V and J ends, which lost 2 bases and 2 bases, there was a span of 13 bases. The CDR3 runs 16 residues. Germline assignment: CDR1 LGHNA and CDR2 YNFKEQ. CDR3 DNA sequence: TGTGCCAGCAGCCAAAGGAGCGGAGCCACCTACAATGAGCAGTTCTTC. It is translated as CASSQRSGATYNEQFF.

The chain recombines TRBV20-1 with TRBJ2-7; 11 bases map to TRBD2. V lost 6 bases and J lost 4; bases outside the gene matches: 11. The germline V gene has CDR1 DFQATT and CDR2 SNEGSKA (reference sequence). CDR3 size: 15 residues. The CDR3 region has the DNA TGCAGTGCCTCCGAGACTAGCGGGACGGGATACGAGCAGTACTTC. Protein: CSASETSGTGYEQYF.

This clonotype showed up many times. V gene TRBV4-3 combines with J gene TRBJ2-7; D ambiguous. This CDR3 has 13 residues. Germline lookup yields CDR1 LGHNA and CDR2 YSLEER. Trimming took 0 bases from V and 6 from J, leaving 9 bases between them. Here the CDR3 DNA reads TGCGCCAGCAGCCAAGATCTCATTGGCGAGCAGTACTTC. It codes for CASSQDLIGEQYF.

This clonotype was recorded a few times. This chain links TRBV6-5 with TRBJ1-5, with D possibly matching TRBD1 (5 bases). Germline V gene lookup returns CDR1 MNHEY and CDR2 SVGAGI. The CDR3 loop spans 14 amino acids. V shed 3 bases and J shed 3 bases, with 9 bases lying between them. CDR3 amino acids: CASSYRQSNQPQHF. The CDR3 DNA reads as TGTGCCAGCAGTTATCGACAGTCCAATCAGCCCCAGCATTTT.

This chain links TRBV3-1 with TRBJ1-1; 8 positions agree with TRBD1. After removal of 1 base from V and 0 bases from J, the junction contained 10 bases not matched to a gene. Germline CDR1 LGHDT, CDR2 YNNKEL (reference sequence). CDR3 size: 18 residues. This chain's CDR3 is CASSQAAGGAGVNTEAFF. The CDR3 bases are TGTGCCAGCAGCCAAGCTGCAGGGGGCGCAGGGGTGAACACTGAAGCTTTCTTT.

In its sample, this clonotype was seen a few times. This chain connects TRBV7-2 to TRBJ2-7; the match to TRBD2 covers 9 bases. CDR1 and CDR2 (germline): SGHTA, FQGNSA. The CDR3 consists of 15 residues. With 5 bases clipped from V and 5 bases from J, the junction kept 10 bases outside the gene matches. The CDR3 bases are TGTGCCAGCAGCGTGGGACTAGCTACGAGAGACGAGCAGTACTTC. It specifies CASSVGLATRDEQYF.

The chain couples TRBV27 to TRBJ1-5; 10 bases align to TRBD1. This CDR3 has 18 residues. V lost 3 bases to trimming and J lost 2 bases; unmatched junction nucleotides: 10. Per germline, CDR1 MNHEY and CDR2 SMNVEV (reference sequence). CDR3 sequence reads: CASSFRGTGVSGNQPQHF. CDR3 nucleotide sequence: TGTGCCAGCAGTTTCCGGGGGACAGGGGTTTCGGGCAATCAGCCCCAGCATTTT.

This clonotype has at least ten counts. This chain links TRBV14 with TRBJ2-1; D possibly uses TRBD1 or TRBD2 (5 bases each). V gave up 0 bases and J gave up 4 bases, with 10 bases separating them. The CDR3 extends over 15 amino acids. Germline CDR1 and CDR2: SGHDN and FVKESK. The CDR3 DNA reads as TGTGCCAGCAGCCAAGATTTTGGGGGATACAATGAGCAGTTCTTC. Translated, it gives CASSQDFGGYNEQFF.

Ten or more counts support this clonotype. The chain uses TRBV28 and TRBJ2-3, with 12 bases lining up with TRBD1. After removal of 3 bases from V and 3 bases from J, the junction contained 4 bases not matched to a gene. This CDR3 is 16 amino acids long. CDR1 and CDR2 from the germline V gene are MDHEN and SYDVKM. The CDR3 DNA follows: TGTGCCAGCAGTTTTGGGGACAGGGGGCGTACAGATACGCAGTATTTT. Translation gives CASSFGDRGRTDTQYF.

This clonotype was seen a handful of times. The rearrangement uses TRBV5-1 and TRBJ2-3; no definite D call. The V gene lost 4 bases and the J gene lost 2 bases, with 14 bases spanning the gap. The CDR3 covers 15 residues. Germline loops: CDR1 SGHRS, CDR2 YFSETQ. The CDR3 DNA reads as TGCGCCAGCAGCACGTTGCGGCCATTCACAGATACGCAGTATTTT. Its protein is CASSTLRPFTDTQYF.

This clonotype was observed a few times. This chain joins TRBV6-2 or TRBV6-3 and TRBJ2-3; 11 positions match TRBD2. Per the germline V gene, CDR1 is MNHEY and CDR2 is SVGEGT. The CDR3 has 15 amino acids. Trimming removed 7 bases from V and 3 bases from J; junction bases left unmatched: 6. Written as DNA, the CDR3 is TGTGCCAGCACCCTCGGGACTAGCGGAACAGATACGCAGTATTTT. Amino acids: CASTLGTSGTDTQYF.

This clonotype was observed many times. This chain joins TRBV6-5 and TRBJ2-5; D not certain. V lost 4 bases to trimming and J lost 1 base, with 13 bases between them. CDR3 length: 15 residues. Germline V gene data show CDR1 as MNHEY and CDR2 as SVGAGI. The CDR3 loop is CASSSRPSPQETQYF. The DNA of the CDR3 is TGTGCCAGCAGTTCCCGCCCTAGTCCCCAAGAGACCCAGTACTTC.

This clonotype appeared a few times. The CDR3: CASSHGLAKNIQYF. The CDR3 nucleotides are TGTGCCAGCAGCCACGGATTAGCCAAAAACATTCAGTACTTC. The V and J genes are TRBV3-1 and TRBJ2-4, with D hard to call. V was clipped by 3 bases and J by 0 bases, with 6 bases between them. The CDR3 runs 14 residues. The germline gives CDR1 LGHDT, CDR2 YNNKEL (reference sequence).

This chain joins TRBV20-1 and TRBJ1-2; a possible D gene is TRBD1 (6 bases). Germline lookup yields CDR1 DFQATT and CDR2 SNEGSKA (reference sequence). V was trimmed by 4 bases and J by 7 bases, leaving 10 bases between them. The CDR3 loop spans 11 amino acids. This CDR3 reads CSATGVAGYTF. CDR3 coding DNA: TGCAGTGCTACAGGGGTCGCTGGCTACACCTTC.